A selection of T cell receptor beta chains follows, all from one sample in a study of response to subunit inactivated influenza vaccine. TCRdb ran MiXCR on the RT-PCR reads and lists one entry per CDR3 protein. The sample holds 450,000 to 600,000 distinct CDR3 sequences, approximately 16% seen once. This sample comprised CD4+ T cells sorted from PBMCs, obtained roughly 24 months after vaccination. These receptor sequences come from a man aged 50-75 years who received an inactivated influenza vaccine. CDR3s include the opening cysteine and the closing phenylalanine or tryptophan. The D gene is left open where the match is weak. The size entry is marked missing in some rows and otherwise reads once, few, many or a size class.

D gene,V gene,J gene,clone size,CDR3 DNA,CDR3 protein
-,TRBV10-3,TRBJ2-1,few,TGTGCCATCAGTGAGTCGTGGGGGCAGTTCTTC,CAISESWGQFF
-,TRBV2,TRBJ2-1,few,TGTGCCAGCCGAGGTTTAGACTTCCGCAATGAGCAGTTCTTC,CASRGLDFRNEQFF
TRBD2,TRBV9,TRBJ2-7,few,TGTGCCAGCAGCGTAGGGCTAGCGGGGCCCTACGAGCAGTACTTC,CASSVGLAGPYEQYF
-,TRBV20-1,TRBJ2-4,-,TGCAGTGCTAGGACGGGTGGGGAGAACATTCAGTACTTC,CSARTGGENIQYF
-,TRBV28,TRBJ2-7,few,TGTGCCAGCAGTTTACATCCACCCGGGACAAACGAGCAGTACTTC,CASSLHPPGTNEQYF
-,TRBV3-1,TRBJ2-1,few,TGTGCCAGCAGCCAAGAGACCCATGAGCAGTTCTTC,CASSQETHEQFF
-,TRBV7-2,TRBJ1-3,-,TGTGCCAGCAGCTCCTACTCTGGAAACACCATATATTTT,CASSSYSGNTIYF
TRBD1,TRBV2,TRBJ1-2,-,TGTGCCAGCAGCACCGCAGGGGGGCAGGGTATCTATGGCTACACCTTC,CASSTAGGQGIYGYTF
-,TRBV6-1,TRBJ2-5,few,TGTGCGAGCACGGTAGCGGCCCAAGAGACCCAGTACTTC,CASTVAAQETQYF
-,TRBV5-1,TRBJ2-6,few,TGCGCCAGCAGCTTGGCCTTCGGGACAACTGGGGCCAACGTCCTGACTTTC,CASSLAFGTTGANVLTF
-,TRBV12-3/TRBV12-4,TRBJ2-7,-,TGTGCCAGCAGCTGGACTGACTTGGAGCAGTACTTC,CASSWTDLEQYF
TRBD2,TRBV5-1,TRBJ2-3,-,TGCGCCAGCAGCTTCGGACTAGCGGGCGCGGATACGCAGTATTTT,CASSFGLAGADTQYF
-,TRBV29-1,TRBJ1-1,few,TGCAGCGGGGCTCCGGGACTAACGAACACTGAAGCTTTCTTT,CSGAPGLTNTEAFF
-,TRBV6-2/TRBV6-3,TRBJ2-1,-,TGTGCCAGCAGTTACTCCCGGTACAATGAGCAGTTCTTC,CASSYSRYNEQFF
-,TRBV12-3/TRBV12-4,TRBJ1-4,many,TGTGCCAGCAGTTTATCAATCGGAAAACTGTTTTTT,CASSLSIGKLFF
-,TRBV5-1,TRBJ2-3,many,TGCGCCAGCAGCTTGGTACCGGGACCAAGCACAGATACGCAGTATTTT,CASSLVPGPSTDTQYF
-,TRBV6-2/TRBV6-3,TRBJ2-7,-,TGTGCCAGCAGTAAAACAGGGTTAGGCTACGAGCAGTACTTC,CASSKTGLGYEQYF
TRBD1,TRBV5-1,TRBJ1-2,-,TGCGCCAGCAGCCCGACGGACAGGGGGATCGGTGGCTACACCTTC,CASSPTDRGIGGYTF
-,TRBV20-1,TRBJ1-1,-,TGCAGCCTCGCGGGGGGGGACCCTGAAGCTTTCTTT,CSLAGGDPEAFF
-,TRBV28,TRBJ2-5,-,TGTGCCAGCCTTCCCCCATCCGGCGGCAGGTTAAACCAAGAGACCCAGTACTTC,CASLPPSGGRLNQETQYF
TRBD1,TRBV20-1,TRBJ1-6,-,TGCAGTGCCCCGGGACAGCAGAGTAATAATTCACCCCTCCACTTT,CSAPGQQSNNSPLHF
-,TRBV28,TRBJ1-4,-,TGTGCCAGCAGGGAAAGAGATGAAAAACTGTTTTTT,CASRERDEKLFF
-,TRBV14,TRBJ2-1,-,TGTGCCAGCAGCCAAGATCCGGCTACTGAGCAGTTCTTC,CASSQDPATEQFF
TRBD1,TRBV28,TRBJ2-5,many,TGTGCCAGCAGCCCCACTGGGACAGGGTCCCAAGAGACCCAGTACTTC,CASSPTGTGSQETQYF
-,TRBV19,TRBJ1-2,few,TGTGCCAGTAGTAGTTACAGGGTCGGCTATGGCTACACCTTC,CASSSYRVGYGYTF
TRBD1,TRBV12-3/TRBV12-4,TRBJ1-4,few,TGTGCCAGCAGGTCACAGGGGGCGCTTGTAAATGAAAAACTGTTTTTT,CASRSQGALVNEKLFF